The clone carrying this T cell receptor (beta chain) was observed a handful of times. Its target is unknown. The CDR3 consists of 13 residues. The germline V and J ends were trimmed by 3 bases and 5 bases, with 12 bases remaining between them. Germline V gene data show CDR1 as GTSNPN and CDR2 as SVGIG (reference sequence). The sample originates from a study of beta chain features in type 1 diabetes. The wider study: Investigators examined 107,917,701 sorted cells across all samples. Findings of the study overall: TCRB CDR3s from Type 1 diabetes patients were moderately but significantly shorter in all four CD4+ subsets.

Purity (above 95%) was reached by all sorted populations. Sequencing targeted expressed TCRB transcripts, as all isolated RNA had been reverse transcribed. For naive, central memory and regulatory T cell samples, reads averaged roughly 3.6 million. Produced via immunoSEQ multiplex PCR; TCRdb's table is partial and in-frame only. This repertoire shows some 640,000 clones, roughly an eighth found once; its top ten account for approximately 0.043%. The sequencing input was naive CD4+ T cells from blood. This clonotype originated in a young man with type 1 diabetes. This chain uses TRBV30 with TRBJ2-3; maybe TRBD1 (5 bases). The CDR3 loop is CAWSPDRGDTQYF. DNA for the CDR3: TGTGCCTGGAGCCCGGATAGGGGAGATACGCAGTATTTT.